This T cell receptor beta chain was identified during a study of T cell clones after liver transplantation. There are 14 residues in the CDR3. CDR1 SGHRS and CDR2 YFSETQ come from the germline V gene. V trimming: 2 bases; J trimming: 4 bases; junction bases outside the gene matches: 5. Sequencing was performed with immunoSEQ multiplex PCR; in TCRdb, only in-frame clones are kept and a portion is missing. The sample includes 99,000 or so clones, around 83% seen only once; the top ten take 0.85% to 1%. The receptor was derived from a human donor who received a liver transplant. This sequence joins TRBV5-1 and TRBJ2-5; 7 bases line up with TRBD2. The sequencing used CD4+ T cells from blood, collected before liver transplant. CDR3 sequence reads: CASSFRLAGETQYF. DNA for the CDR3: TGCGCCAGCAGCTTCCGACTAGCAGGAGAGACCCAGTACTTC.